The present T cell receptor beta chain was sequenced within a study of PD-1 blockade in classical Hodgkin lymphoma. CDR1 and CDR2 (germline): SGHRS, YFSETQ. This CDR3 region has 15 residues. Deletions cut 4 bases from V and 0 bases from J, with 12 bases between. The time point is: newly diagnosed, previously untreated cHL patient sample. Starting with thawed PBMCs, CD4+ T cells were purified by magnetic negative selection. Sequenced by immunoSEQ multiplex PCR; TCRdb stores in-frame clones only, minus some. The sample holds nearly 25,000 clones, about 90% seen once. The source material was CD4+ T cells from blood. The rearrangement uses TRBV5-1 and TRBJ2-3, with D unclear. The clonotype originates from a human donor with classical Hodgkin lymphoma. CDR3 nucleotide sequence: TGCGCCAGCAGCGCAATAACCACTAGCACAGATACGCAGTATTTT. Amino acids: CASSAITTSTDTQYF.